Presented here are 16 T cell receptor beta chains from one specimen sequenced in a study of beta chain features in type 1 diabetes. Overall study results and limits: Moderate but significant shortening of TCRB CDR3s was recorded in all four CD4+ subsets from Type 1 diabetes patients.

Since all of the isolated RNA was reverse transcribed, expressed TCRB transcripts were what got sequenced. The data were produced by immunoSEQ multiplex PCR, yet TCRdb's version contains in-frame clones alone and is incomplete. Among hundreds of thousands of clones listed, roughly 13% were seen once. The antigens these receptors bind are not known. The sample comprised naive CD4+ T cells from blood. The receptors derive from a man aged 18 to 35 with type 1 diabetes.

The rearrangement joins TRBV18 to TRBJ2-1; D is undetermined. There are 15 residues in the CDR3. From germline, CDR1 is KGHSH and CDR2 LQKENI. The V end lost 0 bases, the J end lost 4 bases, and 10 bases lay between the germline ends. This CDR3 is CASSPPDGSYNEQFF. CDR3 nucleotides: TGTGCCAGCTCACCACCGGACGGGTCTTACAATGAGCAGTTCTTC.

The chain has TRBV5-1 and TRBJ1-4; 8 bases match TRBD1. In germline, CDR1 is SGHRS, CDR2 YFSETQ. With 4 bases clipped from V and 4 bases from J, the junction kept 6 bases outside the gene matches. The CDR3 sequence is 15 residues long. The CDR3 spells CASSLMTGDNEKLFF. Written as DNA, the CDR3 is TGCGCCAGCAGCCTTATGACAGGGGATAATGAAAAACTGTTTTTT. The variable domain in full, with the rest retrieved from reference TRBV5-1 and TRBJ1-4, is KAGVTQTPRYLIKTRGQQVTLSCSPISGHRSVSWYQQTPGQGLQFLFEYFSETQRNKGNFPGRFSGRQFSNSRSEMNVSTLELGDSALYLCASSLMTGDNEKLFFGSGTQLSVL.

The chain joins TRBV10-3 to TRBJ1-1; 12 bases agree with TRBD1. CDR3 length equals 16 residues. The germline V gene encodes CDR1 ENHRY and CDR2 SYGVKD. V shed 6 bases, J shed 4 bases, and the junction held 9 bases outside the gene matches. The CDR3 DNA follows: TGTGCCATCAGCCCGCGGGACAGGGGGCGAGGCACTGAAGCTTTCTTT. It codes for CAISPRDRGRGTEAFF.

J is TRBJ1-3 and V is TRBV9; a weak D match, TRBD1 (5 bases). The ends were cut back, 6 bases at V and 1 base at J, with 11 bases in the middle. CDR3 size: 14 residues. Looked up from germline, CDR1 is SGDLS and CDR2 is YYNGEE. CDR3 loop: CASKAGGSGNTIYF. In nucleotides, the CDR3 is TGTGCCAGCAAGGCGGGGGGGTCTGGAAACACCATATATTTT.

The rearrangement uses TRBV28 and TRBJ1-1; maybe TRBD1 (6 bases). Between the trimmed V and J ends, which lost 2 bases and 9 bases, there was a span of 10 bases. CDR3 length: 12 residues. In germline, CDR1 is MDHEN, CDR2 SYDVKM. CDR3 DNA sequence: TGTGCCAGCAGTTTAGGGGGGCACCAAGCTTTCTTT. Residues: CASSLGGHQAFF.

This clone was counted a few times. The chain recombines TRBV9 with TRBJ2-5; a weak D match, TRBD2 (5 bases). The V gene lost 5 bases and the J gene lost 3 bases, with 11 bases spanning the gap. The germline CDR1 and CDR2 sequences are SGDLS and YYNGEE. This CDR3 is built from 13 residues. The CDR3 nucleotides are TGTGCCAGCAGACCAACTAGGGAAGAGACCCAGTACTTC. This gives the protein CASRPTREETQYF. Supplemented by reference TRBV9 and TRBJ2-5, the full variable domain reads DSGVTQTPKHLITATGQRVTLRCSPRSGDLSVYWYQQSLDQGLQFLIQYYNGEERAKGNILERFSAQQFPDLHSELNLSSLELGDSALYFCASRPTREETQYFGPGTRLLVL.

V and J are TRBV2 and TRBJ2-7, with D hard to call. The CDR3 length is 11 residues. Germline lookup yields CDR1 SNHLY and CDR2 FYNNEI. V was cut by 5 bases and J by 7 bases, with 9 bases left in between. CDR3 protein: CASSPRWEQYF. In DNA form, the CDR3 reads TGTGCCAGCAGTCCCCGATGGGAGCAGTACTTC.

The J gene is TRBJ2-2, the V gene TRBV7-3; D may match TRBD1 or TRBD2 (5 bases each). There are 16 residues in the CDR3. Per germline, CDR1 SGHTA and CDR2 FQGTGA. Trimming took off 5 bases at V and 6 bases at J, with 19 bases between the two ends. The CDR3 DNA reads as TGTGCCAGCAGCAACCGGGACCCTTTGACGGCCGGGGAGCTGTTTTTT. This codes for CASSNRDPLTAGELFF.

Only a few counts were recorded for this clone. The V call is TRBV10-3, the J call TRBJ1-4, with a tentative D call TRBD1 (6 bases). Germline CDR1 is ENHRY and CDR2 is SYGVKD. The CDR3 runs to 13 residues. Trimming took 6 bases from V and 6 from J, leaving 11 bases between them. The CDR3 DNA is TGTGCCATCAGAGAACAGGGTTATGAAAAACTGTTTTTT. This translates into CAIREQGYEKLFF.

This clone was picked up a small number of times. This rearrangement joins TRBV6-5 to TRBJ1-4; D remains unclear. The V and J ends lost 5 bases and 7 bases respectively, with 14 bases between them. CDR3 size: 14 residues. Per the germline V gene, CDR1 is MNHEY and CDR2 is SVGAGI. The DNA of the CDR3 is TGTGCCAGCAGTCTGCGGACGGGAGGTGAAAAACTGTTTTTT. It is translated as CASSLRTGGEKLFF.

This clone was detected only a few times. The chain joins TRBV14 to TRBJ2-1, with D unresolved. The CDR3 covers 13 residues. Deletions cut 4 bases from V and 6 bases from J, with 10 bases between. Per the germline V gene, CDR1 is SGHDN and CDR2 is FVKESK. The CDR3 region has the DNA TGTGCCAGCAGCCGAATAAGGGCCAATGAGCAGTTCTTC. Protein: CASSRIRANEQFF.

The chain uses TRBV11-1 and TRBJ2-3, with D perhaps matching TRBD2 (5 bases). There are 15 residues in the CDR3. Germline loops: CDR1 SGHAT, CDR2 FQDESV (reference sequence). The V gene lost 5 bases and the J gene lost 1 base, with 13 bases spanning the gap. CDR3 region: CASSLGKGGTDTQYF. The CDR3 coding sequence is TGTGCCAGCAGCCTCGGGAAGGGCGGCACAGATACGCAGTATTTT.

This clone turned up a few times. The chain's CDR3 is CASNLGRLNQPQHF. CDR3 bases: TGTGCCAGTAACTTGGGCAGACTGAATCAGCCCCAGCATTTT. This rearrangement joins TRBV19 to TRBJ1-5, with D unclear. Germline-derived CDR1 and CDR2 are LNHDA and SQIVND (reference sequence). V lost 7 bases and J 4 bases, leaving 14 bases between the germline ends. CDR3 size: 14 residues.

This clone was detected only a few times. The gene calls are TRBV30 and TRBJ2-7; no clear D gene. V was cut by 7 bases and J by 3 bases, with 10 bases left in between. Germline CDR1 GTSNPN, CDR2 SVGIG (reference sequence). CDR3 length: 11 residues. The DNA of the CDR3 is TGTGCCTCAAAGTCGGTCTACGAGCAGTACTTC. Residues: CASKSVYEQYF.

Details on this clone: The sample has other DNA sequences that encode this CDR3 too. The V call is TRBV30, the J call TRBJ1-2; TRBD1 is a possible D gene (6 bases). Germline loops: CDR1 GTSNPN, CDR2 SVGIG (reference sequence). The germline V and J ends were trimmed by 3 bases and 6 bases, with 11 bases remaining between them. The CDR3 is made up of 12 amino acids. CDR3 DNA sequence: TGTGCCTGGAGCCCGGCAGGGGATGGCTACACCTTC. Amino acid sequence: CAWSPAGDGYTF.

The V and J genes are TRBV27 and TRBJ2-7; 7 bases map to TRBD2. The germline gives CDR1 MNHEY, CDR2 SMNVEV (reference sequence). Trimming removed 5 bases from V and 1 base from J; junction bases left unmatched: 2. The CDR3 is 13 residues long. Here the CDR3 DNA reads TGTGCCAGCAGTGGGACTACATCCTACGAGCAGTACTTC. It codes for CASSGTTSYEQYF.